One and the same sample provided the 25 T cell receptor beta chains below, sequenced in a study of T cell responses to AZD1222 COVID-19 vaccine. Here immunoSEQ multiplex PCR was the method, and the copy in TCRdb shows in-frame clones only, minus some. The table records about 30,000 clones, about 93% of them present only once. The sample consisted of peripheral blood, taken on day 0 of AZD1222 vaccination. The source of these receptors is an adult in good health.

This clone was detected once. The chain recombines TRBV2 with TRBJ2-2, with 11 positions matching TRBD1. CDR1 is SNHLY, CDR2 FYNNEI, per germline. This CDR3 contains 14 residues. Trimming cost V 9 bases and J 3 bases; bases outside gene matches: 3. CDR3 loop: CASLGQGDTGELFF. The CDR3 nucleotides are TGTGCCAGTCTGGGACAGGGGGACACCGGGGAGCTGTTTTTT. Drawing the rest from reference TRBV2 and TRBJ2-2, the complete variable domain is EPEVTQTPSHQVTQMGQEVILRCVPISNHLYFYWYRQILGQKVEFLVSFYNNEISEKSEIFDDQFSVERPDGSNFTLKIRSTKLEDSAMYFCASLGQGDTGELFFGEGSRLTVL.

The chain is built from TRBV5-6 and TRBJ2-1; D perhaps matches TRBD1 (7 bases). CDR1 SGHDT and CDR2 YYEEEE come from the germline V gene. The ends were cut back, 4 bases at V and 4 bases at J, with 12 bases in the middle. The CDR3 totals 14 residues. The CDR3 DNA sequence: TGTGCCAGCAGCAGGGGGGACAGATACAATGAGCAGTTCTTC. It translates to CASSRGDRYNEQFF.

Here the CDR3 DNA reads TGTGCCAGTAGTGTCCAAAAGGCATACGAGCAGTACTTC. It yields the protein CASSVQKAYEQYF. This chain connects TRBV19 to TRBJ2-7; no firm D call. The CDR3 runs 13 residues. V was pared by 5 bases and J by 4 bases, with 12 bases between. In germline, CDR1 is LNHDA, CDR2 SQIVND (reference sequence).

The chain combines TRBV5-1 with TRBJ2-1; 15 positions agree with TRBD2. V lost 4 bases to trimming and J lost 9 bases; unmatched junction nucleotides: 11. CDR3 size: 17 residues. The germline CDR1 and CDR2 sequences are SGHRS and YFSETQ. DNA for the CDR3: TGCGCCAGCAGCCCTAGGACTAGCGGGAGGGCCGGGGGTGAGCAGTTCTTC. Its translation: CASSPRTSGRAGGEQFF. Drawing the rest from reference TRBV5-1 and TRBJ2-1, the complete variable domain is KAGVTQTPRYLIKTRGQQVTLSCSPISGHRSVSWYQQTPGQGLQFLFEYFSETQRNKGNFPGRFSGRQFSNSRSEMNVSTLELGDSALYLCASSPRTSGRAGGEQFFGPGTRLTVL.

DNA of the CDR3: TGTGCCACGACTAGCGGGAGCTCCGGGGAGCTGTTTTTT. Protein: CATTSGSSGELFF. This chain connects TRBV6-5 to TRBJ2-2, with TRBD2 matching over 12 bases. Trimming removed 10 bases from V and 6 bases from J; junction bases left unmatched: 3. The CDR3 length is 13 residues. Germline CDR1 and CDR2: MNHEY and SVGAGI.

The chain combines TRBV5-1 with TRBJ1-5; D is ambiguous. Germline CDR1 is SGHRS and CDR2 is YFSETQ. CDR3 size: 13 residues. V lost 0 bases, J lost 0 bases, and 1 base lay in between. The CDR3 DNA is TGCGCCAGCAGCTTGGATAGCAATCAGCCCCAGCATTTT. Its translation: CASSLDSNQPQHF.

The chain combines TRBV7-6 with TRBJ2-1; 7 nucleotides align to TRBD2. CDR3 length equals 15 residues. The J segment lost 7 bases and the V segment lost 5 bases, leaving 11 bases of the junction unmatched. Germline lookup yields CDR1 SGHVS and CDR2 FNYEAQ. The DNA of the CDR3 is TGTGCCAGCAGCCATTCTCCGGGGGGAATAAATGAGCAGTTCTTC. Protein product: CASSHSPGGINEQFF.

The chain combines TRBV6-5 with TRBJ1-1; D is ambiguous. V was pared by 2 bases and J by 4 bases, with 8 bases between. This CDR3 comprises 13 residues. Germline loops: CDR1 MNHEY, CDR2 SVGAGI. The CDR3 DNA reads TGTGCCAGCAGTTACCGGGTCGGCACTGAAGCTTTCTTT. Its translation: CASSYRVGTEAFF.

The CDR3 sequence: CASSGGVAGREQFF. CDR3 nucleotide sequence: TGTGCCAGCAGTGGGGGGGTAGCGGGCAGGGAGCAGTTCTTC. V usage is TRBV27 and J usage is TRBJ2-1; 7 nucleotides match TRBD2. V gave up 5 bases and J gave up 10 bases; unmatched junction bases: 11. This CDR3 spans 14 amino acids. CDR1 and CDR2 from the germline V gene are MNHEY and SMNVEV (reference sequence).

The J gene is TRBJ2-7, the V gene TRBV6-2 or TRBV6-3; no definite D call. There are 18 residues in the CDR3. Germline loops: CDR1 MNHEY, CDR2 SVGEGT. The V and J ends lost 0 bases and 4 bases respectively, with 22 bases between them. In nucleotides, the CDR3 is TGTGCCAGCAGTTACTCGAGCACTCGGGCCCGGAAGGAATACGAGCAGTACTTC. Residues: CASSYSSTRARKEYEQYF.

This clone was seen just once. The CDR3 loop is CASSLAYRPGNTIYF. The CDR3, as DNA: TGTGCCAGCAGCTTAGCGTACAGACCAGGAAACACCATATATTTT. This rearrangement joins TRBV7-9 to TRBJ1-3; no clear D gene. Germline CDR1 and CDR2: SEHNR and FQNEAQ (reference sequence). The V and J ends lost 0 bases and 4 bases respectively, with 10 bases between them. CDR3 length: 15 amino acids.

This clone was detected only a few times. The chain uses TRBV2 and TRBJ2-2, with TRBD1 identical over 7 bases. CDR1 SNHLY and CDR2 FYNNEI come from the germline V gene. The CDR3 consists of 15 residues. V lost 2 bases to trimming and J lost 1 base; unmatched junction nucleotides: 1. The CDR3 reads CASSERTGNTGELFF. CDR3 DNA: TGTGCCAGCAGTGAAAGGACAGGGAACACCGGGGAGCTGTTTTTT.

V is TRBV6-6 and J is TRBJ1-4; D is unclear. Trimming removed 3 bases at V and 0 bases at J, with 5 bases between. Germline V CDR1 and CDR2: MNHNY, SVGAGI (reference sequence). The CDR3 is 14 amino acids. This CDR3 reads CASSYGTTNEKLFF. The DNA of the CDR3 is TGTGCCAGCAGTTATGGCACAACTAATGAAAAACTGTTTTTT.

This clone appeared a few times. The CDR3 is CASSLGTSGYYEQYF. CDR3 nucleotides: TGTGCCAGCAGCTTAGGGACTAGCGGATACTACGAGCAGTACTTC. The gene calls are TRBV11-2 and TRBJ2-7, with 10 bases that match TRBD2. Looked up from germline, CDR1 is SGHAT and CDR2 is FQNNGV. The CDR3 runs 15 residues. V dropped 1 base and J dropped 3; count of bases not matched to a gene: 3.

J is TRBJ2-5 and V is TRBV7-6; D is undetermined. Per the germline V gene, CDR1 is SGHVS and CDR2 is FNYEAQ. With 3 bases removed from V and 1 base from J, the gap between germline ends came to 12 bases. CDR3 length: 15 residues. CDR3 nucleotides: TGTGCCAGCAGCTTCCAGCTCCAAACCCAAGAGACCCAGTACTTC. Protein sequence: CASSFQLQTQETQYF.

In its sample, this clone was seen a few times. The CDR3 here is CASSEGQGANQPQHF. CDR3 bases: TGTGCCAGCAGTGAGGGACAGGGGGCAAACCAGCCCCAGCATTTT. V and J are TRBV6-1 and TRBJ1-5; 12 nucleotides match TRBD1. Germline V lookup: CDR1 MNHNS, CDR2 SASEGT. This CDR3 region has 15 residues. V was pared by 3 bases and J by 7 bases, with 4 bases of the junction left unmatched.

Here the CDR3 reads CSVERGSRNTIYF. The CDR3 DNA reads TGCAGCGTTGAAAGGGGTAGTAGAAACACCATATATTTT. This rearrangement joins TRBV29-1 to TRBJ1-3; TRBD1 might be the D (5 bases). Trimming removed 2 bases from V and 5 bases from J, with 10 bases in between. Germline V gives CDR1 SQVTM, CDR2 ANQGSEA. This CDR3 comprises 13 residues.

The chain joins TRBV29-1 to TRBJ1-2; D is unclear. CDR1 and CDR2 from the germline V gene are SQVTM and ANQGSEA. Trimming removed 5 bases at V and 0 bases at J, with 10 bases between. The CDR3 totals 13 residues. CDR3 in amino acids: CSVRPLANYGYTF. The CDR3 nucleotides are TGCAGCGTTAGACCCCTAGCTAACTATGGCTACACCTTC.

The chain joins TRBV7-2 to TRBJ1-4, with D perhaps matching TRBD1 (5 bases). The CDR3 runs to 13 residues. V was shortened by 4 bases and J by 10 bases, with 13 bases between the two germline ends. CDR1 is SGHTA, CDR2 FQGNSA, per germline. Here the CDR3 reads CASSSGGRVKLFF. CDR3 sequence (DNA): TGTGCCAGCAGCTCTGGGGGGAGGGTAAAACTGTTTTTT. Full variable domain (rest looked up from reference TRBV7-2 and TRBJ1-4): GAGVSQSPSNKVTEKGKDVELRCDPISGHTALYWYRQSLGQGLEFLIYFQGNSAPDKSGLPSDRFSAERTGGSVSTLTIQRTQQEDSAVYLCASSSGGRVKLFFGSGTQLSVL.

This sequence joins TRBV9 and TRBJ2-5, with 7 bases fitting TRBD2. The CDR3 contains 15 residues. J gave up 5 bases and V 0 bases, and 7 bases lay outside the gene matches. Per the germline V gene, CDR1 is SGDLS and CDR2 is YYNGEE. As DNA, the CDR3 is TGTGCCAGCAGCGTAGGCGGGGGAGTGCGGGAGACCCAGTACTTC. It yields the protein CASSVGGGVRETQYF.

The chain is built from TRBV6-1 and TRBJ2-7; D uncertain. The CDR3 extends over 13 amino acids. CDR1 is MNHNS and CDR2 is SASEGT in the germline V gene. Trimming took 3 bases from V and 7 from J, leaving 13 bases between them. The CDR3 region has the DNA TGTGCCAGCAGTGACGGCTTCACTAAGGAGCAGTACTTC. It yields the protein CASSDGFTKEQYF.

V is TRBV5-1 and J is TRBJ2-2; D is perhaps TRBD2 (6 bases). This CDR3 spans 15 amino acids. V was clipped by 5 bases and J by 1 base, with 12 bases between them. Germline V CDR1 and CDR2: SGHRS, YFSETQ. CDR3 in DNA: TGCGCCAGCAGGCAGGGACTGCGGAACACCGGGGAGCTGTTTTTT. Protein product: CASRQGLRNTGELFF. Supplemented by reference TRBV5-1 and TRBJ2-2, the full variable domain reads KAGVTQTPRYLIKTRGQQVTLSCSPISGHRSVSWYQQTPGQGLQFLFEYFSETQRNKGNFPGRFSGRQFSNSRSEMNVSTLELGDSALYLCASRQGLRNTGELFFGEGSRLTVL.

The V and J genes are TRBV19 and TRBJ1-1; D not certain. The V end was cut by 9 bases, the J end by 10 bases, with 15 bases between. The germline CDR1 and CDR2 sequences are LNHDA and SQIVND (reference sequence). This CDR3 contains 11 residues. CDR3 coding DNA: TGTGCCAGCCTCTCCTTGGAGAGAGCTTTCTTT. This codes for CASLSLERAFF.

CDR3 in amino acids: CASSPPGRQPQHF. The CDR3 region has the DNA TGTGCCAGCTCACCACCGGGTCGTCAGCCCCAGCATTTT. The rearrangement joins TRBV18 to TRBJ1-5; unclear D gene. Per germline, CDR1 KGHSH and CDR2 LQKENI. The CDR3 runs 13 residues. V was clipped by 0 bases and J by 6 bases, with 6 bases between them. The full variable domain, rest sourced from reference TRBV18 and TRBJ1-5, is NAGVMQNPRHLVRRRGQEARLRCSPMKGHSHVYWYRQLPEEGLKFMVYLQKENIIDESGMPKERFSAEFPKEGPSILRIQQVVRGDSAAYFCASSPPGRQPQHFGDGTRLSIL.

The chain has TRBV12-3 or TRBV12-4 and TRBJ2-7; D possibly corresponds to TRBD1 (5 bases). CDR3 length equals 13 residues. The germline V and J ends were trimmed by 5 bases and 3 bases, with 11 bases remaining between them. The CDR3 loop is CASSPDSNYEQYF. The CDR3 bases are TGTGCCAGCAGTCCTGACAGTAACTACGAGCAGTACTTC.